The 8 T cell receptor beta chains listed next were all sequenced from one sample in a study of PD-L1 blockade in urothelial cancer. Clones were read by immunoSEQ multiplex PCR, and TCRdb kept only the in-frame ones, dropping some. The sample includes tens of thousands of clones, around 88% of them seen just once. The input for sequencing was PBMCs, taken around atezolizumab (anti-PD-L1) treatment. These receptors all stem from a man in his 60s with urothelial cancer.

The CDR3 loop is CASSLWDSYNEQFF. The DNA of the CDR3 is TGTGCCAGCAGCCTATGGGACAGTTACAATGAGCAGTTCTTC. J is TRBJ2-1 and V is TRBV11-2, with 7 bases matching TRBD1. Unmatched junction bases numbered 5, after V lost 5 bases and J lost 4 bases. The CDR3 runs to 14 residues. Germline CDR1 reads SGHAT; CDR2 reads FQNNGV. Full variable domain (rest looked up from reference TRBV11-2 and TRBJ2-1): EAGVAQSPRYKIIEKRQSVAFWCNPISGHATLYWYQQILGQGPKLLIQFQNNGVVDDSQLPKDRFSAERLKGVDSTLKIQPAKLEDSAVYLCASSLWDSYNEQFFGPGTRLTVL.

This chain joins TRBV27 and TRBJ2-7; D is undetermined. V dropped 4 bases and J dropped 0 bases, with 16 bases sitting between them. The CDR3 covers 16 residues. Germline V gene lookup returns CDR1 MNHEY and CDR2 SMNVEV (reference sequence). The CDR3 bases are TGTGCCAGCAGTTCTCCTCCAGGAAGGCTCTCCTACGAGCAGTACTTC. The encoded protein is CASSSPPGRLSYEQYF.

V is TRBV6-1 and J is TRBJ2-7, with D tentatively TRBD2 (6 bases). CDR3 length equals 13 residues. From germline, CDR1 is MNHNS and CDR2 SASEGT. Trimming stripped 6 bases from V and 5 bases from J, with 14 bases between. The DNA for the CDR3 is TGTGCCAGCAGGCGGGGCGTTCTGGACGAGCAGTACTTC. It yields the protein CASRRGVLDEQYF.

CDR3 nucleotide sequence: TGTGCCATCAGTGAAGGCAGGCAGCCCCAGCATTTT. This codes for CAISEGRQPQHF. The genes are TRBV10-3 and TRBJ1-5; D unresolved. The germline V gene encodes CDR1 ENHRY and CDR2 SYGVKD. With 3 bases removed from V and 7 bases from J, the gap between germline ends came to 7 bases. This CDR3 has 12 amino acids.

This chain links TRBV6-1 with TRBJ2-3, with 7 bases identical to TRBD2. Germline V gene sequence: CDR1 MNHNS, CDR2 SASEGT. The V gene end was trimmed by 2 bases and the J gene end by 1 base; junction bases not matched to a gene: 3. There are 15 residues in the CDR3. This CDR3 is CASSESGTGTDTQYF. CDR3 nucleotides: TGTGCCAGCAGTGAAAGCGGGACCGGCACAGATACGCAGTATTTT.

The rearrangement links TRBV29-1 to TRBJ1-1; the D gene is possibly TRBD1 (5 bases). CDR3 length: 13 residues. CDR1 is SQVTM, CDR2 ANQGSEA, per germline. V lost 4 bases and J 3 bases, leaving 12 bases between the germline ends. DNA of the CDR3: TGCAGCGTTGGCGGGACGGGGCACACTGAAGCTTTCTTT. Its translation is CSVGGTGHTEAFF.

The V gene is TRBV14, the J gene TRBJ2-7; no clear D gene. Trimming left V 1 base short and J 8 bases short, with 6 bases between. CDR3 length equals 11 residues. The germline gives CDR1 SGHDN, CDR2 FVKESK. The CDR3 loop reads CASSQGIQQYF. The CDR3 DNA sequence: TGTGCCAGCAGCCAAGGTATCCAGCAGTACTTC.

The chain is built from TRBV5-8 and TRBJ2-5; D perhaps matches TRBD2 (6 bases). The CDR3 extends over 17 amino acids. Germline lookup yields CDR1 SGHTS and CDR2 YDEGEE. V was trimmed by 0 bases and J by 4 bases, leaving 19 bases between them. CDR3 nucleotide sequence: TGTGCCAGCAGCTTGGGTGGAGGCTACGGGGGAAGAGAGACCCAGTACTTC. Its protein is CASSLGGGYGGRETQYF.